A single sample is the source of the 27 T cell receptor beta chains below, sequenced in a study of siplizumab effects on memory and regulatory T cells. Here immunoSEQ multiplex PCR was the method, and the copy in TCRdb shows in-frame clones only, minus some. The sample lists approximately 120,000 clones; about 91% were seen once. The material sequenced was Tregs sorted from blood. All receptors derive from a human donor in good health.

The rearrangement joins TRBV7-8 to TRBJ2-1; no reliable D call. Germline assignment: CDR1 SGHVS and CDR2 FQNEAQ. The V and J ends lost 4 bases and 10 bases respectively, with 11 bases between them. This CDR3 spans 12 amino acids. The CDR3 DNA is TGTGCCAGCAGCTCCCAAAAAGACGAGCAGTTCTTC. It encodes CASSSQKDEQFF.

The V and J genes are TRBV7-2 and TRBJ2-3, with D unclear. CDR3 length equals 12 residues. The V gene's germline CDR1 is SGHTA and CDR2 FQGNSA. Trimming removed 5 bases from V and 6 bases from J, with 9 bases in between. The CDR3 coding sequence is TGTGCCAGCAGCCCTGGTGGGGATACGCAGTATTTT. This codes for CASSPGGDTQYF.

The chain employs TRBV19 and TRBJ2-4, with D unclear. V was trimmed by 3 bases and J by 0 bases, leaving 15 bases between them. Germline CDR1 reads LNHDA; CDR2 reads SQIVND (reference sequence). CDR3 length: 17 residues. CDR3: CASSISLVGLAKNIQYF. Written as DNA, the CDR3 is TGTGCCAGTAGTATTTCCTTAGTGGGATTAGCCAAAAACATTCAGTACTTC.

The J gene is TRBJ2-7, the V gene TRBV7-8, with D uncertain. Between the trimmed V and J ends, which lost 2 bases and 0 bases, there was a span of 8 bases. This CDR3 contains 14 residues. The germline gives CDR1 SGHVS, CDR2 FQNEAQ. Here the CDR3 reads CASSLRAASYEQYF. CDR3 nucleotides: TGTGCCAGCAGCTTACGGGCAGCCTCCTACGAGCAGTACTTC.

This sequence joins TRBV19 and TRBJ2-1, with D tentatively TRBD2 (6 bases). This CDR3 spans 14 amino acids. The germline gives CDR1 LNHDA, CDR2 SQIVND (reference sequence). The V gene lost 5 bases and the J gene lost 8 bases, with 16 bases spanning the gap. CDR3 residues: CASSLGTSFDEQFF. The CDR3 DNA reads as TGTGCCAGTAGTCTAGGGACTTCCTTCGATGAGCAGTTCTTC.

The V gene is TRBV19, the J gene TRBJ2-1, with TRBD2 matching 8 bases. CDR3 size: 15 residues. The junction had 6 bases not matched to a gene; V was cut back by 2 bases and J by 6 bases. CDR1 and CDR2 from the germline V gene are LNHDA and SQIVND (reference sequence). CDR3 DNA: TGTGCCAGTAGTATAAGGCTAGCGGGCCGCAATGAGCAGTTCTTC. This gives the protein CASSIRLAGRNEQFF.

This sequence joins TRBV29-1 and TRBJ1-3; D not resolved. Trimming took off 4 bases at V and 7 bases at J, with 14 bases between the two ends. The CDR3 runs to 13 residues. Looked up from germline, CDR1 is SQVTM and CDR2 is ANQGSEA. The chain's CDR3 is CSVAFPVVNTIYF. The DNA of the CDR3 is TGCAGCGTTGCTTTTCCAGTTGTCAACACCATATATTTT.

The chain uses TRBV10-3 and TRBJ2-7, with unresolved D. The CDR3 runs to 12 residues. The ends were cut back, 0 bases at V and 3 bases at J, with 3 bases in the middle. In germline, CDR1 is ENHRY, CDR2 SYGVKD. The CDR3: CAISESNYEQYF. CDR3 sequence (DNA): TGTGCCATCAGTGAGTCTAACTACGAGCAGTACTTC.

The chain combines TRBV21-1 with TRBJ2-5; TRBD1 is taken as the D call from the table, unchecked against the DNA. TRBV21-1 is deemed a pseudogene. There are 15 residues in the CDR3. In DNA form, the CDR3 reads TGTGCCAGCAGCCACAGGGTGGTGGGGTCAGAGACCCAGTACTTC. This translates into CASSHRVVGSETQYF.

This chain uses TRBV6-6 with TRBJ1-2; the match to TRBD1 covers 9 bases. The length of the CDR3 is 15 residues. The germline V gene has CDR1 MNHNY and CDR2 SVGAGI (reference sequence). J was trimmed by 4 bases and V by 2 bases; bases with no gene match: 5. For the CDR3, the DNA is TGTGCCAGCAGTTACGCTACGACAGGGGGCTATGGCTACACCTTC. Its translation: CASSYATTGGYGYTF.

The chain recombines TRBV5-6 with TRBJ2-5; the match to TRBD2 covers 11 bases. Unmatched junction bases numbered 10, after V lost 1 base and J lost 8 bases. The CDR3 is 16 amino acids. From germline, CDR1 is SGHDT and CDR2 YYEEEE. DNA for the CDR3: TGTGCCAGCAGCTTGTCCCTAGCGGGGGGAGAGTTCACCCAGTACTTC. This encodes CASSLSLAGGEFTQYF.

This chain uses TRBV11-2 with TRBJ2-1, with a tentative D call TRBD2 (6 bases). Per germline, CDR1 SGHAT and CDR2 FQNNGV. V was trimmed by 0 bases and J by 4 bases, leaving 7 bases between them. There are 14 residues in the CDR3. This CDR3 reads CASSLDGGYNEQFF. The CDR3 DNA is TGTGCCAGCAGCTTAGATGGAGGGTACAATGAGCAGTTCTTC.

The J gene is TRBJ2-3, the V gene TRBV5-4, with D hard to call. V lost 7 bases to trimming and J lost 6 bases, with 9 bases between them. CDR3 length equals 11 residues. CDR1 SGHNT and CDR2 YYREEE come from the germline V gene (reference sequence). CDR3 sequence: CASGTTDTQYF. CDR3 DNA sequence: TGTGCCAGCGGCACAACGGATACGCAGTATTTT.

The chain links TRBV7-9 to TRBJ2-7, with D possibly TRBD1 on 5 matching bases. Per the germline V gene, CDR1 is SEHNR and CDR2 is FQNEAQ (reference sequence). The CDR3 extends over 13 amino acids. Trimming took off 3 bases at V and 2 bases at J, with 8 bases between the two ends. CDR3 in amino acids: CASSLLGAYEQYF. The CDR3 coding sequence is TGTGCCAGCAGCTTGTTAGGGGCCTACGAGCAGTACTTC.

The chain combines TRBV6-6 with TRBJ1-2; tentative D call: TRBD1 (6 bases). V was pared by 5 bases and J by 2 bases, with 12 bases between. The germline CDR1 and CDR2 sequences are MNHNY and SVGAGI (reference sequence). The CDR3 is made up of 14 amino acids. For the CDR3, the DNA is TGTGCCAGCAGTCCGACAGGTGCCAACTATGGCTACACCTTC. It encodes CASSPTGANYGYTF.

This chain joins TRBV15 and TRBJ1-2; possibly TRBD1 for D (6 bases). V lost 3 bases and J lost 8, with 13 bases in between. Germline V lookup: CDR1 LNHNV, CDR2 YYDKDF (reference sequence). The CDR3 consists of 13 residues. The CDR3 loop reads CATSRGGLWGYTF. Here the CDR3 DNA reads TGTGCCACCAGCAGGGGGGGCCTCTGGGGCTACACCTTC.

The CDR3 protein is CAISREIYGYTF. CDR3 nucleotide sequence: TGTGCCATCAGCCGAGAGATCTATGGCTACACCTTC. The chain carries TRBV10-3 and TRBJ1-2, with D hard to call. Deletions cut 6 bases from V and 4 bases from J, with 9 bases between. Germline V gene data show CDR1 as ENHRY and CDR2 as SYGVKD. This CDR3 comprises 12 residues.

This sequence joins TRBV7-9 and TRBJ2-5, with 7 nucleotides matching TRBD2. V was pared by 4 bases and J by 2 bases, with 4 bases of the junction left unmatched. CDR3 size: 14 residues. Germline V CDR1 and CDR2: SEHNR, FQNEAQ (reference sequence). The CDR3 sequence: CASSSRRGQETQYF. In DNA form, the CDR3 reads TGTGCCAGCAGCTCACGGCGGGGGCAAGAGACCCAGTACTTC.

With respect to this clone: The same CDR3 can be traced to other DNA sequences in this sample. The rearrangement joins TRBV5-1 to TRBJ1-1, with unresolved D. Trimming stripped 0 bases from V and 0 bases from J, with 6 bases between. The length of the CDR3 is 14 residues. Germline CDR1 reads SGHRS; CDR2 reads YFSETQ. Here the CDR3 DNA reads TGCGCCAGCAGCTTGGTTCCAATGAACACTGAAGCTTTCTTT. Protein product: CASSLVPMNTEAFF. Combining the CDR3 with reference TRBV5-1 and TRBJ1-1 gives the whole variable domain KAGVTQTPRYLIKTRGQQVTLSCSPISGHRSVSWYQQTPGQGLQFLFEYFSETQRNKGNFPGRFSGRQFSNSRSEMNVSTLELGDSALYLCASSLVPMNTEAFFGQGTRLTVV.

The CDR3 nucleotides read TGTGCCAGTAAGAGACTAGATGGGGGGTTAGAGGAGCAGTTCTTC. Translating it yields CASKRLDGGLEEQFF. V and J are TRBV6-1 and TRBJ2-1; the D gene is possibly TRBD2 (6 bases). The CDR3 spans 15 residues. Germline lookup yields CDR1 MNHNS and CDR2 SASEGT. The ends were cut back, 9 bases at V and 10 bases at J, with 25 bases in the middle.

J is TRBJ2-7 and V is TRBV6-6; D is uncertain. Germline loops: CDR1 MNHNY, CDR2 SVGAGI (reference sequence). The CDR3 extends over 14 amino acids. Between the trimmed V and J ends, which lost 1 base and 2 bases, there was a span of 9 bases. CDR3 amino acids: CASSYLAGTYEQYF. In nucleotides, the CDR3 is TGTGCCAGCAGTTACTTGGCAGGAACCTACGAGCAGTACTTC.

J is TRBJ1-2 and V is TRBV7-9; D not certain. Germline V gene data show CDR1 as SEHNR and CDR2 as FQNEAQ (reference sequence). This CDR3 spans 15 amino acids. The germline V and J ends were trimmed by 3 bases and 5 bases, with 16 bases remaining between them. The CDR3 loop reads CASSLSGSGLYGYTF. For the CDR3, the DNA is TGTGCCAGCAGCTTGTCCGGGTCGGGTCTTTATGGCTACACCTTC.

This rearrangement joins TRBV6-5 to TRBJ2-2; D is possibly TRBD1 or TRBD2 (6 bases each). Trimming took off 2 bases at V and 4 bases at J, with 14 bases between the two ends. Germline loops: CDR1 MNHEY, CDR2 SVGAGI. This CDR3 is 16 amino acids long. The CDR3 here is CASSYVGGRFTGELFF. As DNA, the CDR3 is TGTGCCAGCAGTTACGTTGGGGGGCGCTTCACCGGGGAGCTGTTTTTT.

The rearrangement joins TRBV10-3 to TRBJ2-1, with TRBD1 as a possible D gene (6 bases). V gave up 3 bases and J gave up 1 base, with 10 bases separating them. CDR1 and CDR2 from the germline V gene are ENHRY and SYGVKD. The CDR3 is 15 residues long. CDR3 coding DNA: TGTGCCATCAGTGATTCAAGGGGGTCCTACAATGAGCAGTTCTTC. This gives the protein CAISDSRGSYNEQFF.

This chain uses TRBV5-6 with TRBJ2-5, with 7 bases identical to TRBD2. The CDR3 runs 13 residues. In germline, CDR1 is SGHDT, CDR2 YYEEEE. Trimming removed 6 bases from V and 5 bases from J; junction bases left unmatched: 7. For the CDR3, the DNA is TGTGCCAGCATACAACTGGGGGGGGAGACCCAGTACTTC. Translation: CASIQLGGETQYF. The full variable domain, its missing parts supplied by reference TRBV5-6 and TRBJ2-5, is DAGVTQSPTHLIKTRGQQVTLRCSPKSGHDTVSWYQQALGQGPQFIFQYYEEEERQRGNFPDRFSGHQFPNYSSELNVNALLLGDSALYLCASIQLGGETQYFGPGTRLLVL.

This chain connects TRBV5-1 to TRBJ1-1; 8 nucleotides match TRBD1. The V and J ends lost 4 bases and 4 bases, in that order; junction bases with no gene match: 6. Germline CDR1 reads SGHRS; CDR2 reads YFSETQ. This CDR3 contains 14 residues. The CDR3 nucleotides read TGCGCCAGCAGCCGACAGGGGTTGGGCACTGAAGCTTTCTTT. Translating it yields CASSRQGLGTEAFF.

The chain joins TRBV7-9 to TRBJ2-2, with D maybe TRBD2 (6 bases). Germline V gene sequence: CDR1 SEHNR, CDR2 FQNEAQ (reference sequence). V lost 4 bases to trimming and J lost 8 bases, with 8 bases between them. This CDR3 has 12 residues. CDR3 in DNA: TGTGCCAGCAGCTCGGAGGGTGGGGAGCTGTTTTTT. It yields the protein CASSSEGGELFF.